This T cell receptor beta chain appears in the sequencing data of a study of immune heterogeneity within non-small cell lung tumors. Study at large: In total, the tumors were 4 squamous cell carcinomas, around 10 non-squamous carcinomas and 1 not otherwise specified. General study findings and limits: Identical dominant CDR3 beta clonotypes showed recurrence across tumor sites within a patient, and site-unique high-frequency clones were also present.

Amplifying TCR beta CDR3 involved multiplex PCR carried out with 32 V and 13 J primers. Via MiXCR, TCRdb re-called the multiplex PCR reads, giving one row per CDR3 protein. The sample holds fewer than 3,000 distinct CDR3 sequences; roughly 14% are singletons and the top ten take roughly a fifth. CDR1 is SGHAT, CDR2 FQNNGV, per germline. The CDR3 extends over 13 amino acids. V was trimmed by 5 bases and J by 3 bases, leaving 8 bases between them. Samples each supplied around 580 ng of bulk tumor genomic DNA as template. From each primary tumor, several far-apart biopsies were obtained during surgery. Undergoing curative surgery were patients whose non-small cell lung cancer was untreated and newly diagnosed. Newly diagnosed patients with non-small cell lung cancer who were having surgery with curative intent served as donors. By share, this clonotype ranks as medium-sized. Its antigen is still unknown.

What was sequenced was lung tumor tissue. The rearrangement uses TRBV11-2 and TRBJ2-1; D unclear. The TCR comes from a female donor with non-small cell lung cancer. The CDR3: CASSVENYNEQFF. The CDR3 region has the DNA TGTGCCAGCAGCGTGGAAAACTACAATGAGCAGTTCTTC.